This T cell receptor beta chain was sequenced for a study of molecular identifiers for immune sequencing clone quantification (dated by TCRdb to between 2018 and 2020). Concerning the study at large: For a replicate experiment, RNA from around 20,000 or 100,000 naive CD8 T cells was divided into five aliquots, of which four were sequenced. This methods study benchmarked molecular-identifier clustering-based TCR repertoire sequencing (MIDCIRS) and TCR RNA copy counting, using CD8 T cells to do so. General findings and caveats noted by the study authors: Spiked-in Jurkat TCR RNA equivalent to a single cell was reported to be detectable even among approximately 1.1 million naive CD8 T cells. Without barcode sub-clustering, chimeric consensus sequences inflated TCR diversity; chimeras reached as high as 47%. Highly expanded clone sizes could be underestimated if identical TCR molecules share a barcode. In CMV-specific effector cells, over 99% of molecules were held by clones above 20 RNA copies, whereas under 1% of molecules were held by such clones in naive cells. Modeling gave about 3 recovered TCR RNA copies per cell versus approximately 10 by digital PCR, implying 25% to 30% capture efficiency.

Libraries were built with PCR. Sequencer: Illumina MiSeq. Total RNA was purified with the Qiagen AllPrep DNA/RNA kit. Before analysis, reads from multiple sequencing runs of one library were combined. The authors processed their data as follows. Only reads with exact TCR constant sequence were kept, trimmed to 150 nt, and grouped by their 12-nt molecular barcodes. Reads inside each barcode group were sub-clustered using a 15% Levenshtein threshold, and a quality-weighted consensus sequence was constructed for each RNA molecule. Non-functional sequences were discarded, and so were lower-count sequences lying one edit away from another sequence. Based on fitting two negative binomial distributions, any barcode sub-cluster with under 20% of the maximum read count was discarded. Using fastp trimming at Q25 and MiXCR clonotype assembly, TCRdb reanalyzed the public sequencing data and kept in-frame beta chains. One record per CDR3 amino acid sequence lists the most common genes and DNA. TCRdb's processing, not the study's, gives the V and J calls here. This sample holds tens of thousands of distinct CDR3 sequences; 15% to 20% were observed only once. Roughly 7% of the sample is taken by the ten largest.

Naive CD8 T cells were FACS-sorted as CD8+CD4-CCR7+CD45RA+ on a BD FACSAria II into RLT Plus buffer. To compare sensitivity, a portion of naive CD8 T cell RNA was divided equally between MIDCIRS and a Smart-seq2-style 5'RACE protocol. CD8 T cells were enriched with RosetteSep CD8+ T Cell Enrichment Cocktail and Ficoll-Paque, followed by ACK red cell lysis. On this clonotype: Its specific antigen is unknown. Per-base qualities were not stored, and no clone one base away is much larger.

The CDR3 spans 10 residues, from the cysteine through the phenylalanine. The read is trimmed to its CDR3 DNA, 30 bases read in frame from base 1. According to the germline V gene, CDR1 reads SNHLY and CDR2 reads FYNNEI. Clipping removes 8 bases from V and 15 bases from J, with 6 as the unmatched junction base count. This clonotype originated in a human donor in good health. Some libraries in this study had Jurkat cell RNA spiked in. The rearrangement joined TRBV2 to TRBJ1-5; 8 bases in the middle match TRBD1. The sample comprised naive CD8+ T cells from blood, with Jurkat cell RNA spiked in. Per the publication, the cell subset or site label means: FACS-sorted CD8+CD4-CCR7+CD45RA+ naive T cells. The CDR3 loop reads CASGEGQVHF. The nucleotide sequence is given as TGTGCCAGCGGGGAGGGACAGGTGCATTTT.